This entry describes one TCR beta chain. The antigen it binds to is not known. No much larger clone exists at a distance of one base, and base qualities are not known. The sample is drawn from a study of blood T cells in healthy people across ages (dated by TCRdb to between 2014 and 2017). Some background on the complete study: In model experiments, template switching captured about one uniquely barcoded TCR beta cDNA molecule for every two T cells. Using deep sequencing normalized with unique cDNA molecular identifiers, the study measured how TCR beta repertoire diversity changes with age. Donors were grouped into four age groups: young (average about 15 years), middle-aged (39), aged (around 56) and long-lived (about 82). To avoid experimental bias, donors of different ages were distributed randomly across sequencing lanes. Using the same blood draw, the study looked at two additional independent replicas of 1 million unique cDNA reads for two donors, one aged 18 to 30 and the other aged 80 or older.

The germline V gene (reference sequence) specifies LGHDT as CDR1 and YNNKEL as CDR2. Counted from cysteine to phenylalanine, this CDR3 has 13 amino acids. Only the CDR3 DNA stays, 39 bases, in frame from base 1. At the junction V is shortened by 0 bases and J by 15 bases, with 15 bases in between. Overall results and qualifications from the work: Observed TCR beta diversity per million T cells fell roughly linearly with age, and a significant reduction was already apparent by age around 44. Estimates of total diversity from one million sequenced T cells were regarded as lower bounds and underestimates. The CMV infection status of donors was not known, potentially confounding age-related changes in expanded clonotypes. Conclusive comparison of naive and antigen-experienced compartments was prevented by the profiling of bulk unsorted PBMCs. Observed TCR beta diversity correlated strongly with the percentage of naive T cells measured by flow cytometry. Compared with the aged group, more naive CD4+ T cells, fewer expanded clones and increased TCR diversity were shown by the long-lived group, suggesting age selection.

Donors were a few dozen systemically healthy Caucasian individuals from Russia aged 6 to 90 years. Each donor gave about 11 milliliters of peripheral blood, drawn into EDTA-treated Vacutainer tubes. PBMCs were isolated by Ficoll-Paque density-gradient centrifugation, with at least 6 million obtained per sample. Total RNA was extracted from PBMCs with Trizol reagent, with at least 6 micrograms obtained per sample. Naive CD45RAhigh/CD27high T cell percentages were measured by flow cytometry on a PBMC aliquot from every donor. Libraries came from 5' RACE. The sequencer listed for this sample is Illumina HiSeq 2500. A second PCR of about 6 to 11 cycles was performed with a sample-barcoded 5' primer and a J-beta primer mix. A unique molecular identifier was introduced onto each TCR beta cDNA molecule by a template-switch 5' adaptor carrying 12 random nucleotides. Each sample yielded at least 2.5 million CDR3-containing paired-end reads. The Mint cDNA synthesis kit, primed by a TRBC-specific oligonucleotide, was used to synthesize first-strand cDNA from all RNA. After uracil-DNA glycosylase treatment, a first 18-cycle PCR used universal primers M1SS and BC2_uni_R on all cDNA. In the paper's pipeline: Each sample was normalized by randomly selecting 1 million high-quality reads, each carrying a distinct molecular identifier. Reads sharing molecular identifiers were discarded rather than binned into consensus sequences. MiTCR, with a Q25 quality threshold and the strictest error-elimination algorithm, was used for CDR3 identification, clonotype clustering and error correction. A nonparametric unseen species model using Euler transformation provided a lower-bound estimate of total TCR beta diversity. TCRdb reanalyzed the raw reads on its own, using fastp at Q25 for trimming and MiXCR for clone calling, and kept in-frame beta chains. Every CDR3 protein is listed once, alongside the most common genes and DNA of its rows. The V and J calls shown here were made by TCRdb, not taken from the authors' results. The sample profile shows 1.4 million to 1.5 million distinct CDR3 sequences; approximately 38% of them were found once. The ten largest clones represent roughly 7.9% of the sample.

This sequence uses TRBV3-1 and TRBJ2-1, with the D gene tentatively TRBD1 or TRBD2, based on 5 matching bases in each. The specimen sequenced was blood. The TCR comes from a woman aged 18-30 years in good health. The CDR3 region reads CASSQDGGPGRFF. The nucleotide sequence reads as follows: TGTGCCAGCAGCCAAGATGGGGGACCGGGGAGGTTCTTC.